These T cell receptor beta chains were read from a single sample in a study of human T cells and chemical hapten exposure. TCRdb re-derived calls from the RACE reads in MiXCR, one entry per CDR3 protein. The sample has some 100,000 distinct CDR3 sequences; less than 10% are singletons. Sequencing used whole blood, obtained in connection with sensitization to the hapten diphenylcyclopropenone (DPC). These receptors originate from a woman in her thirties or forties with alopecia areata. Some clones in this sample may be carry-over from other donors' samples. Each CDR3 is given with its conserved first and last residue. A D gene is named only where the DNA matches it firmly. Clone size, where shown, is once, few, many, or a class for clones that have expanded.

size,D,J,V,DNA,CDR3
many,TRBD1,TRBJ2-7,TRBV4-3,TGCGCCAGCAGCCAGCTGGGGCCCGGGACAGGGGGCCACGAGCAGTACTTC,CASSQLGPGTGGHEQYF
NA,TRBD2,TRBJ2-3,TRBV9,TGTGCCAGCAGCGTAGTGACTAGCGAGACAGATACGCAGTATTTT,CASSVVTSETDTQYF
many,TRBD2,TRBJ2-1,TRBV12-3/TRBV12-4,TGTGCCAGCAAAGCTAGACTAGCGGGGGGGAGCTCCTACAATGAGCAGTTCTTC,CASKARLAGGSSYNEQFF
many,TRBD1,TRBJ1-5,TRBV6-1,TGTGCCAGCAATGACGCGGACAGGGCGTACCAGCCCCAGCATTTT,CASNDADRAYQPQHF
NA,TRBD1,TRBJ2-1,TRBV7-2,TGTGCCAGCAGCCCTCACCGACAGGGGGCTGAAAATGAGCAGTTCTTC,CASSPHRQGAENEQFF
many,NA,TRBJ1-6,TRBV18,TGTGCCAGCTCATTGGGGCATAATTCACCCCTCCACTTT,CASSLGHNSPLHF
many,TRBD1,TRBJ1-5,TRBV7-2,TGTGCCAGCAGCTTGGACAGGGGGAGGACTCAGCCCCAGCATTTT,CASSLDRGRTQPQHF
many,NA,TRBJ1-5,TRBV6-2/TRBV6-3,TGTGCCAGCAGCGACACAGGTAACAATCAGCCCCAGCATTTT,CASSDTGNNQPQHF
NA,NA,TRBJ1-2,TRBV21-1,TGTGCCAGCAGCAAAGCGCTTTCCCGCGGATATGGCTACACCTTC,CASSKALSRGYGYTF
NA,NA,TRBJ2-7,TRBV5-1,TGCGCCAGCAGCTCCCGGGGCCTCTCCTACGAGCAGTACTTC,CASSSRGLSYEQYF
many,NA,TRBJ1-2,TRBV6-5,TGTGCCAGCAGGAGAGGGTCCCGGTGGCACAATTATGGCTACACCTTC,CASRRGSRWHNYGYTF
NA,TRBD2,TRBJ2-7,TRBV20-1,TGCAGTGCTAGAGCAGGGACTAGCGGGGGGGCATGGGAGCAGTACTTC,CSARAGTSGGAWEQYF
few,TRBD2,TRBJ2-3,TRBV4-2,TGTGCCAGCAGCCCCGGGACTAGCGGGGGACCCACGAGCACAGATACGCAGTATTTT,CASSPGTSGGPTSTDTQYF
NA,TRBD1,TRBJ1-2,TRBV6-5,TGTGCCAGCAGTTACGACAGGGAGACGTATGGCTACACCTTC,CASSYDRETYGYTF
few,NA,TRBJ2-1,TRBV18,TGTGCCAGCTCACTATCGACACGAGCCATCGATGAGCAGTTCTTC,CASSLSTRAIDEQFF
NA,NA,TRBJ1-1,TRBV7-8,TGTGCCAGCAGCTTTTACAGTGATTTGAACACTGAAGCTTTCTTT,CASSFYSDLNTEAFF
many,TRBD1,TRBJ2-2,TRBV5-1,TGCGCCAGTACCGGGACAGAGAACACCGGGGAGCTGTTTTTT,CASTGTENTGELFF
few,NA,TRBJ2-2,TRBV5-4,TGTGCCAGCAGCATACAGGGTGGGACAAACGGGGAGCTGTTTTTT,CASSIQGGTNGELFF
many,NA,TRBJ2-3,TRBV7-9,TGTGCCAGCAGGGGTCCTTTCGGCACAGATACGCAGTATTTT,CASRGPFGTDTQYF
few,TRBD1,TRBJ2-7,TRBV27,TGTGCCAGCAGTTTAGCAGGTGACAGGGGCTACGAGCAGTACTTC,CASSLAGDRGYEQYF
many,NA,TRBJ2-1,TRBV7-8,TGTGCCAGCAGCAGCATAGCGGACTACAATGAGCAGTTCTTC,CASSSIADYNEQFF
many,NA,TRBJ2-7,TRBV6-5,TGTGCCAGCAGTTACCTGGCAGGGCGCTACGAGCAGTACTTC,CASSYLAGRYEQYF
NA,NA,TRBJ1-2,TRBV12-3/TRBV12-4,TGTGCCAGCAGTTTAGGGGGACTCGGCTACACCTTC,CASSLGGLGYTF
few,TRBD2,TRBJ2-1,TRBV29-1,TGCAGCGTTGAGAGGACTAGCGGGGGATTAAATGAGCAGTTCTTC,CSVERTSGGLNEQFF
NA,NA,TRBJ2-7,TRBV13,TGTGCCAGCAGCAACCGAGAGGGCACCTACGAGCAGTACTTC,CASSNREGTYEQYF
few,NA,TRBJ1-3,TRBV12-3/TRBV12-4,TGTGCCAGCAGGGCCCAGGATGCCTCTGGAAACACCATATATTTT,CASRAQDASGNTIYF
many,NA,TRBJ2-1,TRBV12-3/TRBV12-4,TGTGCCAGCAGTTTATCAGGGGCAGGGGTTTACAATGAGCAGTTCTTC,CASSLSGAGVYNEQFF
NA,NA,TRBJ2-1,TRBV19,TGTGCCAGTAGTCCAAGAGCCTTCCCGATCAATGAGCAGTTCTTC,CASSPRAFPINEQFF
many,NA,TRBJ2-1,TRBV3-1,TGTGCCAGCAGCCAAGGGGGCAGGGTCAATGAGCAGTTCTTC,CASSQGGRVNEQFF
many,NA,TRBJ1-1,TRBV27,TGTGCCAGCAGTTTGCGGGGGTACATGAACACTGAAGCTTTCTTT,CASSLRGYMNTEAFF
many,TRBD1,TRBJ1-1,TRBV12-3/TRBV12-4,TGTGCCAGCAGTTTCAACAGGGGGTCTGAAGCTTTCTTT,CASSFNRGSEAFF
NA,NA,TRBJ1-6,TRBV7-2,TGTGCCAGCAGCTTTATTAATTCACCCCTCCACTTT,CASSFINSPLHF
NA,TRBD1,TRBJ1-5,TRBV27,TGTGCCAGCAGCGACAGGGGGGGGGTAGAGCCCCAGCATTTT,CASSDRGGVEPQHF
few,TRBD1,TRBJ2-1,TRBV7-2,TGTGCCAGCAGCTTAGTTGGGACAGGGGGCGCGATGTACAATGAGCAGTTCTTC,CASSLVGTGGAMYNEQFF
NA,NA,TRBJ2-4,TRBV6-5,TGTGCCAGCCGAGCCAGCCTAGCCAAAAACATTCAGTACTTC,CASRASLAKNIQYF
few,TRBD1,TRBJ1-1,TRBV7-8,TGTGCCAGCAGCACATACAGGGGCCTGAACACTGAAGCTTTCTTT,CASSTYRGLNTEAFF
few,NA,TRBJ1-3,TRBV10-3,TGTGCCGCTTACAAGAGCTCTGGAAACACCATATATTTT,CAAYKSSGNTIYF
many,NA,TRBJ2-7,TRBV27,TGTGCCAGCAGTTTAAGGGGAAATTCCTACGAGCAGTACTTC,CASSLRGNSYEQYF
many,NA,TRBJ1-1,TRBV6-2/TRBV6-3,TGTGCCAGCAGTTACCCCCCGGGGGGAGGGTCTGATGAAGCTTTCTTT,CASSYPPGGGSDEAFF
few,NA,TRBJ1-2,TRBV28,TGTGCCAGCAGCCCGGACATACGCTATGGCTACACCTTC,CASSPDIRYGYTF
many,NA,TRBJ1-4,TRBV4-1,TGCGCCAGCAGCCAAGATCAGGATGAAAAACTGTTTTTT,CASSQDQDEKLFF
few,NA,TRBJ2-7,TRBV28,TGTGCCAGCAGTTTAGTAGGGGGTCCACTCTCCTACGAGCAGTACTTC,CASSLVGGPLSYEQYF
NA,NA,TRBJ1-1,TRBV20-1,TGCAGTGCTAGAGTAGCCGGGGGGCGGGCTTTCTTT,CSARVAGGRAFF
few,TRBD1,TRBJ2-7,TRBV20-1,TGCAGTGCGGGGGACAGGGGCTACGAGCAGTACTTC,CSAGDRGYEQYF
NA,TRBD1,TRBJ2-5,TRBV24-1,TGTGCCACCAGTGACCCGGGGACAGAGGAGACCCAGTACTTC,CATSDPGTEETQYF
NA,NA,TRBJ1-1,TRBV4-1,TGCGCCAGCAGCCAAGAGCGAAAGGGGAGGGACACTGAAGCTTTCTTT,CASSQERKGRDTEAFF
many,NA,TRBJ1-1,TRBV12-3/TRBV12-4,TGTGCCAGCAGCCTCTCGGGCATCACCAGGGCTTTCTTT,CASSLSGITRAFF
NA,NA,TRBJ2-3,TRBV11-2,TGTGCCAGCAGCTTAGGTGACAGGCGCACAGATAAGCAGTATTTT,CASSLGDRRTDKQYF
NA,NA,TRBJ1-6,TRBV7-2,TGTGCCAGCAGCTTCACCTCGACAGGAGATAATTCACCCCTCCACTTT,CASSFTSTGDNSPLHF
many,TRBD1,TRBJ1-1,TRBV20-1,TGCAGTCGATACCGGACAGGGGGAAGAACTGAAGCTTTCTTT,CSRYRTGGRTEAFF